Shown below are 10 T cell receptor beta chains from a single sample sequenced in a study of tumor-infiltrating lymphocytes in primary liver carcinoma. Each 20-30 mg portion of unsorted bulk tissue served as the source for co-extraction of RNA and DNA. Reverse transcription of approximately 520 ng total RNA with a constant-region primer produced TCR beta cDNA. Three nested multiplex PCR rounds, a slightly modified ARM-PCR method, built the TCR beta libraries. In the first two PCR rounds, TRBV1-TRBV30 forward primers were paired with a C-beta reverse primer, and each round lasted roughly 9 cycles. Each CDR3 protein gets one entry after TCRdb re-called the multiplex PCR reads with MiXCR. The sample includes about 190,000 distinct CDR3 sequences, about 82% seen only once; the top ten take 15% to 20%. Sequencing was done on a sample of tumor tissue from primary liver carcinoma. These receptors all stem from a man aged 35-49 years with primary liver carcinoma and hepatitis B virus infection.

The rearrangement joins TRBV4-1 to TRBJ2-1; 11 positions match TRBD2. The V segment lost 7 bases and the J segment 9 bases; nucleotides outside the gene matches: 17. The CDR3 runs 17 residues. Germline CDR1 MGHRA, CDR2 YSYEKL. The CDR3 region is CASNPRGVAGGHSEQFF. In DNA form, the CDR3 reads TGCGCCAGCAACCCAAGAGGGGTAGCGGGAGGGCATAGTGAGCAGTTCTTC.

This clonotype was detected only a few times. The chain joins TRBV7-2 to TRBJ2-5; D gene uncertain. The CDR3 has 14 amino acids. V lost 1 base, J lost 2 bases, and 8 bases lay in between. Germline CDR1 reads SGHTA; CDR2 reads FQGNSA. In nucleotides, the CDR3 is TGTGCCAGCAGCTTAGTTGCAGCACAAGAGACCCAGTACTTC. This translates into CASSLVAAQETQYF. The variable domain in full, with the rest retrieved from reference TRBV7-2 and TRBJ2-5, is GAGVSQSPSNKVTEKGKDVELRCDPISGHTALYWYRQSLGQGLEFLIYFQGNSAPDKSGLPSDRFSAERTGGSVSTLTIQRTQQEDSAVYLCASSLVAAQETQYFGPGTRLLVL.

This clonotype was detected once. A junction boundary mismatches the germline segment, possibly from a read error. The V gene is TRBV6-6, the J gene TRBJ1-1; possibly TRBD1 for D (5 bases). The CDR3 runs to 16 residues. CDR1 is MNHNY, CDR2 SVGAGI, per germline (reference sequence). DNA for the CDR3: TGTGACAGCAGTTACAGGCTCGTCAGCAAGAACACTGAAGCTTTCTTT. Protein sequence: CDSSYRLVSKNTEAFF.

Remarks on this clonotype: The junction and the germline gene differ at one end; a read error may be behind it. V is TRBV30 and J is TRBJ2-1; no firm D call. This CDR3 contains 16 residues. CDR1 GTSNPN and CDR2 SVGIG come from the germline V gene (reference sequence). DNA of the CDR3: TGTGCCTGGAGTGGCTCAACTGCCAACTCCTACAATGAGCAGCTCTTC. Translation gives CAWSGSTANSYNEQLF.

About this clonotype itself: Sequence at one end of the junction differs from germline and may be a read error. The rearrangement links TRBV11-2 to TRBJ2-2; D could derive from TRBD1 or TRBD2 (5 bases each). CDR1 and CDR2 from the germline V gene are SGHAT and FQNNGV. CDR3 length equals 18 residues. The CDR3 is CASMITATWTMGTEELFF. The CDR3 region has the DNA TGTGCCAGCATGATCACCGCTACATGGACGATGGGGACCGAGGAGCTGTTTTTT. The full variable domain, completed using reference TRBV11-2 and TRBJ2-2, is EAGVAQSPRYKIIEKRQSVAFWCNPISGHATLYWYQQILGQGPKLLIQFQNNGVVDDSQLPKDRFSAERLKGVDSTLKIQPAKLEDSAVYLCASMITATWTMGTEELFFGEGSRLTVL.

This clonotype is labeled as medium-sized. The chain carries TRBV6-5 and TRBJ2-2, with D hard to call. CDR3 length equals 13 residues. Germline-derived CDR1 and CDR2 are MNHEY and SVGAGI. V lost 2 bases to trimming and J lost 3 bases, with 4 bases between them. The CDR3 coding sequence is TGTGCCAGCAGTTACCAGGACACCGGGGAGCTGTTTTTT. This codes for CASSYQDTGELFF.

The chain is built from TRBV12-3 or TRBV12-4 and TRBJ2-5, with 7 bases fitting TRBD1. The CDR3 is 14 residues long. CDR3 in amino acids: CARSSDRAQETQYF. The CDR3 bases are TGTGCGAGAAGCTCTGACAGGGCCCAAGAGACCCAGTACTTC.

With regard to this clonotype: An end of the junction does not agree with germline; a read error may underlie this. The chain joins TRBV29-1 to TRBJ1-5; D might be TRBD1 (6 bases). CDR3 size: 13 residues. Germline loops: CDR1 SQVTM, CDR2 ANQGSEA. This CDR3 is CSAGGGVNQPQQF. In DNA, the CDR3 is TGCAGCGCTGGAGGGGGAGTGAATCAGCCCCAGCAGTTT. The entire variable domain, with the rest obtained from reference TRBV29-1 and TRBJ1-5, is as follows: SAVISQKPSRDICQRGTSLTIQCQVDSQVTMMFWYRQQPGQSLTLIATANQGSEATYESGFVIDKFPISRPNLTFSTLTVSNMSPEDSSIYLCSAGGGVNQPQQFGDGTRLSIL.

The gene calls are TRBV5-1 and TRBJ2-7; D not resolved. The CDR3 runs 15 residues. CDR1 is SGHRS and CDR2 is YFSETQ in the germline V gene. Trimming shortened V by 4 bases and J by 0 bases, and 14 bases separated the two germline ends. CDR3 DNA: TGCGCCAGCAGCCTGTTCTGCGCAGCCTCCTACGAGCAGTACTTC. The encoded protein is CASSLFCAASYEQYF. The variable domain in full, completed from reference TRBV5-1 and TRBJ2-7, reads KAGVTQTPRYLIKTRGQQVTLSCSPISGHRSVSWYQQTPGQGLQFLFEYFSETQRNKGNFPGRFSGRQFSNSRSEMNVSTLELGDSALYLCASSLFCAASYEQYFGPGTRLTVT.

Comments on this clonotype: This CDR3 is missing its conserved last phenylalanine or tryptophan, likely due to a read error. The chain joins TRBV29-1 to TRBJ2-1, with TRBD2 identical over 8 bases. Germline V gene data show CDR1 as SQVTM and CDR2 as ANQGSEA. The CDR3 is made up of 14 amino acids. CDR3 region: CNVEVGGGYNEQFV. DNA of the CDR3: TGCAACGTTGAGGTCGGGGGGGGTTACAATGAGCAGTTCGTC.